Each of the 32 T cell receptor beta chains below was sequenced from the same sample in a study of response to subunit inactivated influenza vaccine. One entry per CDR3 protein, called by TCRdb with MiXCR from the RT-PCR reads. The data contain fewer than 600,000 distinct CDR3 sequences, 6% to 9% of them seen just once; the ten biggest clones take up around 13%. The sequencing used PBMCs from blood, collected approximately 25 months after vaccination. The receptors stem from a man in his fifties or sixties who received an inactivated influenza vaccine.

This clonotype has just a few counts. The CDR3 region has the DNA TGTGCCTGGAGTGTACGCGGGGGAATGGACTATGGCTACACCTTC. Protein: CAWSVRGGMDYGYTF. The V and J genes are TRBV30 and TRBJ1-2; a possible D gene is TRBD1 (5 bases). The CDR3 has 15 amino acids. The V end was cut by 0 bases, the J end by 3 bases, with 14 bases between. Germline CDR1 reads GTSNPN; CDR2 reads SVGIG (reference sequence).

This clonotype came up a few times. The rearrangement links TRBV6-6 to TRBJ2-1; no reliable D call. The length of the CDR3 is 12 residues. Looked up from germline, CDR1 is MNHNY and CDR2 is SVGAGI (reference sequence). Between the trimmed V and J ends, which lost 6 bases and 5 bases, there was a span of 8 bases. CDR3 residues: CASRDWNNEQFF. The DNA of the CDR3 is TGTGCCAGCAGAGACTGGAACAATGAGCAGTTCTTC.

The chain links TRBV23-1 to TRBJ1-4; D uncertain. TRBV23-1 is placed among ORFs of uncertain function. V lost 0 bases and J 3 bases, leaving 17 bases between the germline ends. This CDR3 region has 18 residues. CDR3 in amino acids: CASSQSGPWFESNEKLFF. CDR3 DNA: TGCGCCAGCAGTCAATCAGGACCCTGGTTCGAATCTAATGAAAAACTGTTTTTT.

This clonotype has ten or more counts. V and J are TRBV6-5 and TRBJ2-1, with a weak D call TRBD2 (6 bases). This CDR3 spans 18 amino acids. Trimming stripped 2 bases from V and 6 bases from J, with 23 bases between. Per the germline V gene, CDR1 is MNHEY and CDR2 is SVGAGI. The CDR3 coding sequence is TGTGCCAGCAGTTACCTTTCGCTCAACAGTCTCGGGGGCAATGAGCAGTTCTTC. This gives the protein CASSYLSLNSLGGNEQFF.

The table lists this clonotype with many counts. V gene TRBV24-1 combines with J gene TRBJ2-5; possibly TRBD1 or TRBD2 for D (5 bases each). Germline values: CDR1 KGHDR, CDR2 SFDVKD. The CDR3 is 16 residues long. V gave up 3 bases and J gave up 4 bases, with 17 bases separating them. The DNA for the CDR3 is TGTGCCACCAGTGATCCGGGACGCGGTTTGTCAGAGACCCAGTACTTC. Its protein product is CATSDPGRGLSETQYF.

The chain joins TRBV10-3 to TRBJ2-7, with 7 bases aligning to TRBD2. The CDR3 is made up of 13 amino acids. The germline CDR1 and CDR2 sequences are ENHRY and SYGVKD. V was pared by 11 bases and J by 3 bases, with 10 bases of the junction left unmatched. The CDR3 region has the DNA TGTGCCGCCACGACTAGCACCAGCTACGAGCAGTACTTC. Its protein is CAATTSTSYEQYF.

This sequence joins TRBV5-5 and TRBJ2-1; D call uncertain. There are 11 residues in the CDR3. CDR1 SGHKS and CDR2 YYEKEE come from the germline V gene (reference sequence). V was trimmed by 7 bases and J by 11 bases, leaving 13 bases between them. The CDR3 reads CASGPGLKQFF. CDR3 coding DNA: TGTGCCAGCGGCCCCGGGCTCAAGCAGTTCTTC.

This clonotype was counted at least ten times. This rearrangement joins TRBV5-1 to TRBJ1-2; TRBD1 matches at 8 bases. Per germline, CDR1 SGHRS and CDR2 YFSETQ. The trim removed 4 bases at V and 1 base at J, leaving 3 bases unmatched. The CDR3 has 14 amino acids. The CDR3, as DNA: TGCGCCAGCAGCCCGGACAGGGTTAACTATGGCTACACCTTC. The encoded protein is CASSPDRVNYGYTF.

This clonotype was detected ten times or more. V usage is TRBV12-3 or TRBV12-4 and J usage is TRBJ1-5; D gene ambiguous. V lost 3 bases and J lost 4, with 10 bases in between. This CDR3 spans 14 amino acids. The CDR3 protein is CASSFSVPNQPQHF. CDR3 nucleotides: TGTGCCAGCAGTTTTTCGGTACCAAATCAGCCCCAGCATTTT.

DNA for the CDR3: TGTGCCAGCAGGTCCCCGGGACAGGGGGGGAATCAGCCCCAGCATTTT. Translating it yields CASRSPGQGGNQPQHF. The chain couples TRBV6-2 or TRBV6-3 to TRBJ1-5; 11 nucleotides line up with TRBD1. V gave up 6 bases and J gave up 4 bases; unmatched junction bases: 8. This CDR3 contains 16 residues. The germline V gene encodes CDR1 MNHEY and CDR2 SVGEGT.

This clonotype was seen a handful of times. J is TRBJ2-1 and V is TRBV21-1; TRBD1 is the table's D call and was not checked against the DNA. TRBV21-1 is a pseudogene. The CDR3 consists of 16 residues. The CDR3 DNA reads TGTGCCAGCAGCTGCCGGGACAGGGAGGTTAGCAATGAGCAGTTCTTC. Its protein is CASSCRDREVSNEQFF.

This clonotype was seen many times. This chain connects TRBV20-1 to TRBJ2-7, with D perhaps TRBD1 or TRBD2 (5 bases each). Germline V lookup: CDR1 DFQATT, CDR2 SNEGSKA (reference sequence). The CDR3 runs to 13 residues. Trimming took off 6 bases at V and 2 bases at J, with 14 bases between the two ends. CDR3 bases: TGCAGTGCGAAGAGGGCAGGGACCTACGAGCAGTACTTC. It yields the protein CSAKRAGTYEQYF.

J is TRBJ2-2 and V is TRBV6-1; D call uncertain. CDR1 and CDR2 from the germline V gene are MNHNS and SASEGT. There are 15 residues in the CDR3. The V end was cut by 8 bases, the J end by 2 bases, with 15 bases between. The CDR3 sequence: CASSPRQSNTGELFF. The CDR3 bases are TGTGCCAGCTCTCCCCGCCAGTCAAACACCGGGGAGCTGTTTTTT.

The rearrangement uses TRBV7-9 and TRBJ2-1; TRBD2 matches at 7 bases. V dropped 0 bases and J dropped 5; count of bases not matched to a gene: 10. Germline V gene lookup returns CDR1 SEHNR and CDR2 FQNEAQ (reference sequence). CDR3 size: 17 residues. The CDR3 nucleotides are TGTGCCAGCAGCTTAGCTTTTGGGGGAGGGAACCACAATGAGCAGTTCTTC. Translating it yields CASSLAFGGGNHNEQFF.

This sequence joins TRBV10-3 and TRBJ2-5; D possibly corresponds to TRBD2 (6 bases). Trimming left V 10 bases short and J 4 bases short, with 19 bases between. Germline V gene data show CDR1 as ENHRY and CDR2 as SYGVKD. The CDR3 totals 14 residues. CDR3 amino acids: CATWGRGTGETQYF. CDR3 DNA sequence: TGTGCCACTTGGGGACGGGGGACTGGAGAGACCCAGTACTTC.

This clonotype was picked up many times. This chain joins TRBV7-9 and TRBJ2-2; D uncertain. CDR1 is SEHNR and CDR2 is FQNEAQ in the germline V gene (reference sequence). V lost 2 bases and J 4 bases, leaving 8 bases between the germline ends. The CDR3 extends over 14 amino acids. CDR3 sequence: CASSLTGVTGELFF. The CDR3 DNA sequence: TGTGCCAGCAGCTTAACGGGCGTCACCGGGGAGCTGTTTTTT.

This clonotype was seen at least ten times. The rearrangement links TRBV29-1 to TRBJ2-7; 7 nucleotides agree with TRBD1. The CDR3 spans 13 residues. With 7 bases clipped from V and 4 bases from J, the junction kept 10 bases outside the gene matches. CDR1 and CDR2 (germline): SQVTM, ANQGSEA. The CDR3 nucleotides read TGCAGCGCCAGACAGGGAACTGGGTACGAGCAGTACTTC. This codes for CSARQGTGYEQYF.

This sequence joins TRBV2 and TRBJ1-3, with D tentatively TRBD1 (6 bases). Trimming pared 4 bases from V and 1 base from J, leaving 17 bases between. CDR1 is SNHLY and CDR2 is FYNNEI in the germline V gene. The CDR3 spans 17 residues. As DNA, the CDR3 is TGTGCCAGCAGTGTGGAGACGGGGGGCTATTCTGGAAACACCATATATTTT. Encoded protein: CASSVETGGYSGNTIYF.

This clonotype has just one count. CDR3 region: CASSLGTSGATGELFF. CDR3 DNA sequence: TGTGCCAGCAGCTTAGGGACTAGCGGGGCCACCGGGGAGCTGTTTTTT. V is TRBV7-6 and J is TRBJ2-2; 12 positions match TRBD2. CDR1 is SGHVS and CDR2 is FNYEAQ in the germline V gene. The CDR3 covers 16 residues. V shed 1 base, J shed 4 bases, and the junction held 1 base outside the gene matches.

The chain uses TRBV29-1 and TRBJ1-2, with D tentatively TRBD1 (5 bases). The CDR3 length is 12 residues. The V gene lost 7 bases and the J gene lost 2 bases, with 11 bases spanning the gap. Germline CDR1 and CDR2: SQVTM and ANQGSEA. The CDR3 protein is CSAKTDNYGYTF. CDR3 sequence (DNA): TGCAGCGCGAAGACAGACAACTATGGCTACACCTTC.

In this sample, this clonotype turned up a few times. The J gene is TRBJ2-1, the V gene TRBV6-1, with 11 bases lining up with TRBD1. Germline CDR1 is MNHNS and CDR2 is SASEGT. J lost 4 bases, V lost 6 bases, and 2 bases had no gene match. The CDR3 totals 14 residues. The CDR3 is CASRDRGLYNEQFF. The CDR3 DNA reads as TGTGCCAGCAGGGACAGGGGGCTGTACAATGAGCAGTTCTTC.

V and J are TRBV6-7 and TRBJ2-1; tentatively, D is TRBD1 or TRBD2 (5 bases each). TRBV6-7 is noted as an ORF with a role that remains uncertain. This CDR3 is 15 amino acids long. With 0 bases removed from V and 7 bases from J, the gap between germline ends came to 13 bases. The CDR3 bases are TGTGCCAGCAGTTACTCGGGGTTGTGGGGGAATGAGCAGTTCTTC. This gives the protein CASSYSGLWGNEQFF.

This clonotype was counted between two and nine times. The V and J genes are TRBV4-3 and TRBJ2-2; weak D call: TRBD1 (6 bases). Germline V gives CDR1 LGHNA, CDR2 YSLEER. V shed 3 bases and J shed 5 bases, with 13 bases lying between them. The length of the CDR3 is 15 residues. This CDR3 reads CASSQELGGTGELFF. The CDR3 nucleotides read TGCGCCAGCAGCCAGGAACTAGGGGGAACCGGGGAGCTGTTTTTT.

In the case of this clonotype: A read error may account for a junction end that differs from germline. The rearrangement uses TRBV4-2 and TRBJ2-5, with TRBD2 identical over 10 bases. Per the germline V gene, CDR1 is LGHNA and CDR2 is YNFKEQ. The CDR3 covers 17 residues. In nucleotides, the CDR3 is TGTGCCAGCAGCCAAGAGTTGGCTAGCGGGGGTCTGGGGACCCGGTACTTC. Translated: CASSQELASGGLGTRYF.

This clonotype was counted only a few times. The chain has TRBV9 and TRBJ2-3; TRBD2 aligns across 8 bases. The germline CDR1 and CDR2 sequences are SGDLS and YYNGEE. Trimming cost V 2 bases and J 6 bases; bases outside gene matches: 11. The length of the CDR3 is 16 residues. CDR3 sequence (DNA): TGTGCCAGCAGCGTTTTTCGGGAGGGCCGTCCCGATACGCAGTATTTT. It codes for CASSVFREGRPDTQYF.

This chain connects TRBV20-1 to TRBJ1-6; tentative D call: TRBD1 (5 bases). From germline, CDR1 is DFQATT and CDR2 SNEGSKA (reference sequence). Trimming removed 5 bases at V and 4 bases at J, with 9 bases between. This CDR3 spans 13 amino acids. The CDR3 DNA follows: TGCAGTGCTCAGGGATTATATAATTCACCCCTCCACTTT. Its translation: CSAQGLYNSPLHF.

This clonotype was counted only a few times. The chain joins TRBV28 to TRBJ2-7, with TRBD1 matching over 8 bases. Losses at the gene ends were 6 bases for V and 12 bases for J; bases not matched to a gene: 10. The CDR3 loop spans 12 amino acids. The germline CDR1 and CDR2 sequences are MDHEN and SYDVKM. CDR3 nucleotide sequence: TGTGCCAGCAGACTAGGACAGGGAGGTCTGTACTTC. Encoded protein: CASRLGQGGLYF.

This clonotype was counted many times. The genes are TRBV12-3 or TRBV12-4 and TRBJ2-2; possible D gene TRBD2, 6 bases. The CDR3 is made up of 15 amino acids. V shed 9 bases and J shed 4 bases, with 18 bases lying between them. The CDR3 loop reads CASAKRLVSTGELFF. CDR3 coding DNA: TGTGCCAGTGCTAAAAGACTAGTCTCCACCGGGGAGCTGTTTTTT.

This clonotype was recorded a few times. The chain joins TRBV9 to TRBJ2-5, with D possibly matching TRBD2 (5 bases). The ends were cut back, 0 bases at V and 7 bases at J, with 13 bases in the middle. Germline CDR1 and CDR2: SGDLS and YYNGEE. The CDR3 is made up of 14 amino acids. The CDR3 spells CASSVAPGLGTQYF. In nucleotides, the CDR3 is TGTGCCAGCAGCGTAGCCCCGGGATTGGGGACCCAGTACTTC.

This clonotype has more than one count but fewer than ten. In DNA form, the CDR3 reads TGTGCCAGCAGCAGGACAGATCGATACACAGATACGCAGTATTTT. It yields the protein CASSRTDRYTDTQYF. The chain uses TRBV21-1 and TRBJ2-3; no check of the table's D call, TRBD1, against the DNA was made. TRBV21-1 is flagged as a pseudogene. The CDR3 is 15 residues long.

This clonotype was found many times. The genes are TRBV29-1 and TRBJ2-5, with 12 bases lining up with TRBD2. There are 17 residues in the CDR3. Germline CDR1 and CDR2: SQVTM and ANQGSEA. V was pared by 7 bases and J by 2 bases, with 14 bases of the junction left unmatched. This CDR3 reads CSADGLAGNPRQETQYF. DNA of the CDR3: TGCAGCGCTGACGGACTAGCGGGGAATCCACGACAAGAGACCCAGTACTTC.

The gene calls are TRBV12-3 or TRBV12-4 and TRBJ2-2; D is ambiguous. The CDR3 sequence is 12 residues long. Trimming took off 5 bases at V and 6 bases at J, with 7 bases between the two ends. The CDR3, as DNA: TGTGCCAGCAGTGTCGGACCCGGGGAGCTGTTTTTT. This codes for CASSVGPGELFF.